A selection of T cell receptor beta chains follows, all from one sample in a study of blood T cell repertoires in COVID-19. Profiling relied on immunoSEQ multiplex PCR, and the TCRdb table lists in-frame clones only, not all of them. In the table there are some 97,000 clones, about 82% of which are singletons. Sequencing was carried out using peripheral blood. These receptors were taken from a man in his fifties with active or convalescent COVID-19. CDR3s include the opening cysteine and the closing phenylalanine or tryptophan. Fields, in order: CDR3 length, D gene, clone size, V gene, J gene, CDR3 protein, CDR3 DNA. A D gene is named only where the DNA matches it firmly. The size entry is marked missing in some rows and otherwise reads once, few, many or a size class.

15,TRBD2,NA,TRBV5-1,TRBJ2-7,CASSLGAGLNYEQYF,TGCGCCAGCAGCTTGGGCGCGGGACTAAACTACGAGCAGTACTTC
13,TRBD1,NA,TRBV29-1,TRBJ2-5,CSGNRGRQETQYF,TGCAGCGGGAACAGGGGGCGACAAGAGACCCAGTACTTC
14,NA,few,TRBV7-2,TRBJ2-1,CASSLGASAHEQFF,TGTGCCAGCAGCTTAGGCGCCTCCGCCCATGAGCAGTTCTTC
15,NA,many,TRBV6-5,TRBJ1-2,CASSYSTGVNYGYTF,TGTGCCAGCAGTTACTCGACGGGGGTCAACTATGGCTACACCTTC
18,NA,NA,TRBV5-1,TRBJ1-1,CASSLRAINFEQGGEAFF,TGCGCCAGCAGCCTCAGAGCCATAAATTTTGAGCAGGGTGGAGAAGCTTTCTTT
16,TRBD1,NA,TRBV24-1,TRBJ2-1,CATSDSGQGGTNEQFF,TGTGCCACCAGTGATTCGGGACAGGGAGGGACCAATGAGCAGTTCTTC
17,TRBD2,NA,TRBV5-1,TRBJ2-1,CASSPGPSGTDDNEQFF,TGCGCCAGCAGCCCGGGCCCTAGCGGGACCGATGACAATGAGCAGTTCTTC
15,NA,NA,TRBV7-3,TRBJ2-1,CASSPGRAGYNEQFF,TGTGCCAGCAGCCCCGGGAGAGCGGGCTACAATGAGCAGTTCTTC
15,TRBD2,NA,TRBV25-1,TRBJ2-2,CASSELAGGVGELFF,TGTGCCAGCAGTGAGCTAGCGGGAGGGGTCGGGGAGCTGTTTTTT
16,TRBD2,NA,TRBV4-2,TRBJ2-7,CASSQRLAGDGYEQYF,TGTGCCAGCAGCCAAAGGCTAGCGGGAGACGGCTACGAGCAGTACTTC
14,TRBD1,NA,TRBV7-9,TRBJ2-7,CASSSGTASYEQYF,TGTGCCAGCAGCTCAGGGACAGCTTCCTACGAGCAGTACTTC
18,TRBD2,NA,TRBV19,TRBJ2-2,CASSIVTSGRKTAGELFF,TGTGCCAGTAGTATCGTGACTAGCGGGAGAAAAACAGCTGGGGAGCTGTTTTTT
14,TRBD2,few,TRBV4-2,TRBJ2-5,CASTPGTNQETQYF,TGTGCCAGTACCCCTGGGACTAACCAAGAGACCCAGTACTTC
13,TRBD2,NA,TRBV7-9,TRBJ2-1,CASVASGNNEQFF,TGTGCCAGCGTGGCTAGCGGTAACAATGAGCAGTTCTTC
15,NA,NA,TRBV13,TRBJ2-3,CASSAQGRGTDTQYF,TGTGCCAGCAGCGCCCAGGGCAGGGGCACAGATACGCAGTATTTT
13,NA,NA,TRBV21-1,TRBJ2-4,CASSKGGEAIQYF,TGTGCCAGCAGCAAAGGGGGGGAGGCCATTCAGTACTTC
14,TRBD1,NA,TRBV5-1,TRBJ2-7,CASSFPQGASEQYF,TGCGCCAGCAGCTTTCCACAGGGGGCAAGCGAGCAGTACTTC
14,NA,NA,TRBV19,TRBJ2-7,CASSTGQTTYEQYF,TGTGCCAGTAGTACCGGACAGACAACCTACGAGCAGTACTTC
18,TRBD2,NA,TRBV9,TRBJ2-3,CASSETGVTSGLTDTQYF,TGTGCCAGCAGCGAAACTGGGGTCACTAGCGGCCTCACAGATACGCAGTATTTT
14,NA,once,TRBV5-1,TRBJ1-1,CASSLTGVNTEAFF,TGCGCCAGCAGCTTGACGGGGGTGAACACTGAAGCTTTCTTT
17,TRBD2,NA,TRBV4-2,TRBJ2-3,CASSQGTSGMSTDTQYF,TGTGCCAGCAGCCAAGGGACTAGCGGGATGAGCACAGATACGCAGTATTTT
13,NA,few,TRBV12-3/TRBV12-4,TRBJ2-1,CASSPVRPNEQFF,TGTGCCAGCAGTCCGGTGAGGCCCAATGAGCAGTTCTTC
11,NA,NA,TRBV2,TRBJ2-4,CASSLKSIQYF,TGTGCCAGCAGTCTAAAGAGCATTCAGTACTTC
16,NA,once,TRBV24-1,TRBJ2-5,CATSEPTGGEQETQYF,TGTGCCACCAGTGAGCCAACTGGAGGGGAACAAGAGACCCAGTACTTC
13,NA,NA,TRBV2,TRBJ2-1,CASSQGGFDEQFF,TGTGCCTCCTCGCAGGGGGGTTTCGATGAGCAGTTCTTC
12,NA,NA,TRBV6-5,TRBJ2-2,CASSRHTRELFF,TGTGCCAGCTCGCGGCATACCAGGGAGCTGTTTTTT
12,NA,NA,TRBV24-1,TRBJ2-7,CATSDAGYEQYF,TGTGCCACCAGTGACGCGGGATACGAGCAGTACTTC
19,NA,NA,TRBV24-1,TRBJ1-5,CATSDFRKMAGAPNQPQHF,TGTGCCACCAGTGATTTCCGTAAAATGGCCGGAGCCCCCAATCAGCCCCAGCATTTT
16,TRBD1,NA,TRBV14,TRBJ2-1,CASSLTGTGGRNEQFF,TGTGCCAGCAGCCTAACCGGGACAGGGGGCAGGAATGAGCAGTTCTTC
14,NA,once,TRBV11-3,TRBJ2-1,CASSRGGSYNEQFF,TGTGCCAGCAGTAGAGGCGGCTCCTACAATGAGCAGTTCTTC
14,NA,NA,TRBV11-3,TRBJ2-2,CASSPTGGVGELFF,TGTGCCAGCAGCCCCACAGGGGGGGTCGGGGAGCTGTTTTTT
14,NA,NA,TRBV29-1,TRBJ2-1,CSVLSESSYNEQFF,TGCAGCGTCCTTAGCGAGAGCTCCTACAATGAGCAGTTCTTC
13,TRBD1,NA,TRBV2,TRBJ1-2,CASKRTGVRGYTF,TGTGCCAGCAAAAGGACAGGGGTTCGTGGCTACACCTTC
16,TRBD1,NA,TRBV19,TRBJ1-1,CASSSQTGVRNTEAFF,TGTGCCAGTAGTTCACAAACAGGGGTACGGAACACTGAAGCTTTCTTT
14,NA,NA,TRBV6-5,TRBJ1-1,CASRALSTATEAFF,TGTGCCAGCAGGGCCCTCTCGACAGCGACGGAAGCTTTCTTT
12,NA,once,TRBV12-3/TRBV12-4,TRBJ1-6,CASSTTNSPLHF,TGTGCCAGCAGTACAACCAATTCACCCCTCCACTTT
15,TRBD2,NA,TRBV6-2/TRBV6-3,TRBJ2-3,CASSQPPGGVNTQYF,TGTGCCAGCAGCCAACCCCCGGGGGGGGTAAATACGCAGTATTTT
15,TRBD2,NA,TRBV11-3,TRBJ2-2,CASSAPTSFRGELFF,TGTGCCAGCAGCGCGCCGACTAGCTTTCGCGGGGAGCTGTTTTTT
12,NA,NA,TRBV12-3/TRBV12-4,TRBJ2-1,CASSSGYNEQFF,TGTGCCAGCAGTTCGGGGTACAATGAGCAGTTCTTC
14,NA,NA,TRBV7-2,TRBJ2-3,CASSLVGLTDTQYF,TGTGCCAGCAGCTTAGTAGGACTAACGGATACGCAGTATTTT
14,NA,NA,TRBV28,TRBJ1-3,CASSSQGIGNTIYF,TGTGCCAGCAGTAGCCAGGGCATCGGAAACACCATATATTTT
14,TRBD1,NA,TRBV6-6,TRBJ2-7,CASSPDSPGDSLIF,TGTGCCAGCAGTCCAGATTCCCCTGGGGACAGCCTCATCTTC
13,TRBD1,NA,TRBV25-1,TRBJ1-2,CASTPGTGRSYTF,TGTGCCAGCACCCCAGGGACAGGGAGGAGCTACACCTTC
14,NA,NA,TRBV11-3,TRBJ1-1,CASSFEGTTSRAFF,TGTGCCAGCAGCTTCGAGGGGACAACCTCACGAGCTTTCTTT
13,NA,NA,TRBV4-1,TRBJ1-4,CASSQLGQLGLFF,TGCGCCAGCAGCCAATTGGGACAATTGGGACTGTTTTTT
13,NA,NA,TRBV30,TRBJ1-4,CAWTGQINEKLFF,TGTGCCTGGACTGGACAGATTAATGAAAAACTGTTTTTT
13,TRBD1,NA,TRBV19,TRBJ1-5,CASNDRGNQPQHF,TGTGCCAGTAACGACAGGGGCAATCAGCCCCAGCATTTT
15,TRBD2,NA,TRBV30,TRBJ2-1,CAWSVLAGEKTGQFF,TGTGCCTGGAGTGTACTAGCGGGAGAGAAGACAGGGCAGTTCTTC
21,TRBD1,NA,TRBV19,TRBJ1-1,CASSPRTGGHGRSQMNTEAFF,TGTGCCAGTAGCCCGAGGACAGGGGGTCATGGTCGTTCCCAAATGAACACTGAAGCTTTCTTT
17,TRBD2,NA,TRBV18,TRBJ2-1,CASSPRLAGGYYNEQFF,TGTGCCAGCTCACCACGACTAGCGGGAGGATACTACAATGAGCAGTTCTTC
15,TRBD1,NA,TRBV6-5,TRBJ1-3,CASRTDRDSGNTIYF,TGTGCCAGCAGAACCGACAGGGACTCTGGAAACACCATATATTTT
16,TRBD2,NA,TRBV19,TRBJ2-3,CASSITSGRGADTQYF,TGTGCCAGTAGTATAACTAGCGGGAGAGGTGCAGATACGCAGTATTTT
15,TRBD1,NA,TRBV18,TRBJ2-7,CASSSPGQGDYEQYF,TGTGCCAGCTCATCTCCGGGACAGGGGGACTACGAGCAGTACTTC